Described below is a single T cell receptor beta chain sequence and its context. As originally analysed: Estimation of nucleated cell counts relied on the amplification of reference gene primers. TCRdb's copy holds only in-frame clones and misses some; the assay was immunoSEQ multiplex PCR. The V and J calls and clone size were taken over from that table, and D and trimming were inferred from the DNA. This sample has about 95,000 clones, with about 90% found just once. CDR3 length: 14 amino acids. Per the germline V gene, CDR1 is SNHLY and CDR2 is FYNNEI. The J segment lost 9 bases and the V segment lost 6 bases, leaving 9 bases of the junction unmatched. This sample is drawn from a study of blood T cell repertoires in COVID-19. Across the whole study: Sites across the United States, Italy and Spain contributed samples from acute and convalescent COVID-19. Sample material is recorded as cDNA or gDNA derived from T cells, B-cell-depleted T cells, or PBMCs.

This clonotype originated in a human donor in a cohort sampled during active COVID-19. The V call is TRBV2, the J call TRBJ1-4, with TRBD1 matching 8 bases. The specimen sequenced was peripheral blood. In DNA, the CDR3 is TGTGCCAGCAGCGCAGACAGGGGTGGGCAAAAACTGTTTTTT. Protein product: CASSADRGGQKLFF. The whole variable domain, remainder taken from reference TRBV2 and TRBJ1-4, is EPEVTQTPSHQVTQMGQEVILRCVPISNHLYFYWYRQILGQKVEFLVSFYNNEISEKSEIFDDQFSVERPDGSNFTLKIRSTKLEDSAMYFCASSADRGGQKLFFGSGTQLSVL.